This is a list of T cell receptor beta chains from one sample in a study of blood T cell repertoires in COVID-19. TCRdb keeps only in-frame clones here, not all; method: immunoSEQ multiplex PCR. The sample carries 150,000 to 200,000 clones, more than 75% recorded once. Material for sequencing was PBMCs or T cells enriched from blood (not recorded which). The receptors were sampled from a woman in her forties or fifties with acute COVID-19. Each CDR3 is given with its conserved first and last residue. D genes are given only for firm matches. Part of the rows lack a size; the others show once, few, many or a class for expanded clones.

TRBJ1-2 | . | . | TRBV7-8 | CASSNPYGYTF | TGTGCCAGCAGCAATCCTTATGGCTACACCTTC
TRBJ1-2 | few | TRBD1 | TRBV6-4 | CASSESGQGLLGYTF | TGTGCCAGCAGTGAATCCGGACAGGGATTGTTAGGCTACACCTTC
TRBJ1-1 | . | . | TRBV18 | CASSPLGGTEAFF | TGTGCCAGCTCACCACTGGGGGGCACTGAAGCTTTCTTT
TRBJ1-2 | . | . | TRBV4-2 | CASGDTNYGYTF | TGTGCCAGCGGGGACACCAACTATGGCTACACCTTC
TRBJ1-2 | . | . | TRBV7-8 | CASSLWVGEVDGYTF | TGTGCCAGCAGCTTATGGGTGGGGGAGGTCGATGGCTACACCTTC
TRBJ1-6 | . | TRBD1 | TRBV6-5 | CASSYGQGANSPLHF | TGTGCCAGCAGTTACGGGCAGGGGGCAAATTCACCCCTCCACTTT
TRBJ1-1 | few | . | TRBV11-3 | CASSLQAGHSTNTEAFF | TGTGCCAGCAGCTTACAGGCAGGGCATTCGACGAACACTGAAGCTTTCTTT
TRBJ2-2 | . | . | TRBV28 | CASRGHGNTGELFF | TGTGCCAGCAGAGGACACGGAAACACCGGGGAGCTGTTTTTT
TRBJ2-3 | . | TRBD1 | TRBV6-2/TRBV6-3 | CASSPDRAPAGDTQYF | TGTGCCAGCAGCCCCGACAGGGCCCCGGCAGGAGATACGCAGTATTTT
TRBJ1-6 | . | . | TRBV27 | CASSEGHSSYNSPLHF | TGTGCCAGCAGTGAAGGACACAGCTCCTATAATTCACCCCTCCACTTT
TRBJ1-2 | once | . | TRBV12-3/TRBV12-4 | CASSFSQSYGYTF | TGTGCCAGCAGTTTCTCACAGAGCTATGGCTACACCTTC
TRBJ2-3 | . | . | TRBV7-8 | CASSLQGGDTQYF | TGTGCCAGCAGCTTACAGGGTGGGGATACGCAGTATTTT
TRBJ2-3 | . | TRBD2 | TRBV18 | CASSPRGGGTDTQYF | TGTGCCAGCTCACCAAGGGGCGGGGGAACAGATACGCAGTATTTT
TRBJ1-2 | . | . | TRBV27 | CASSLFQGNGYTF | TGTGCCAGCAGTTTATTTCAGGGGAATGGCTACACCTTC
TRBJ1-5 | . | . | TRBV7-6 | CASSLDEGTGNQPQHF | TGTGCCAGCAGCTTAGATGAGGGTACGGGGAATCAGCCCCAGCATTTT
TRBJ1-5 | . | TRBD1 | TRBV7-2 | CASSPDRESFQPQHF | TGTGCCAGCAGCCCGGACAGGGAGAGTTTTCAGCCCCAGCATTTT